Following are 8 T cell receptor beta chains from one sample sequenced in a study of blood T cell repertoires in COVID-19. Only in-frame clones appear in the TCRdb table, and some are missing; sequencing was by immunoSEQ multiplex PCR. Altogether under 250,000 clones are present, roughly 88% being singletons, with the ten largest covering around 27%. The specimen was peripheral blood. Every receptor here comes from a man aged 35 to 55 with acute or convalescent COVID-19.

The chain uses TRBV27 and TRBJ2-7; perhaps TRBD1 as D (7 bases). Trimming pared 3 bases from V and 12 bases from J, leaving 15 bases between. Per germline, CDR1 MNHEY and CDR2 SMNVEV (reference sequence). The CDR3 runs to 12 residues. CDR3 sequence: CASSFRGRTAYF. The DNA of the CDR3 is TGTGCCAGCAGTTTCAGGGGGAGGACAGCGTACTTC.

The V and J genes are TRBV5-4 and TRBJ1-2; D is ambiguous. Germline assignment: CDR1 SGHNT and CDR2 YYREEE (reference sequence). The CDR3 has 13 amino acids. With 0 bases removed from V and 2 bases from J, the gap between germline ends came to 5 bases. The CDR3 DNA is TGTGCCAGCAGCTTGGCCGTCAACTATGGCTACACCTTC. Translated, it gives CASSLAVNYGYTF.

The chain combines TRBV16 with TRBJ1-1, with 7 bases aligning to TRBD1. V lost 4 bases and J lost 7; bases outside the gene matches: 6. The CDR3 loop spans 13 amino acids. CDR1 KGHSY and CDR2 FQNENV come from the germline V gene. Here the CDR3 reads CASSPNRGGEAFF. The CDR3 bases are TGTGCCAGCAGCCCAAACAGGGGAGGTGAAGCTTTCTTT.

This chain joins TRBV29-1 and TRBJ1-1, with D hard to call. The germline V and J ends were trimmed by 5 bases and 3 bases, with 13 bases remaining between them. Per germline, CDR1 SQVTM and CDR2 ANQGSEA. The CDR3 is 13 residues long. The CDR3 sequence is CSVHGMWDTEAFF. The CDR3 region has the DNA TGCAGCGTTCACGGGATGTGGGACACTGAAGCTTTCTTT.

This chain uses TRBV6-5 with TRBJ1-1, with D perhaps TRBD1 (5 bases). V lost 4 bases and J lost 0, with 9 bases in between. CDR3 size: 14 residues. From germline, CDR1 is MNHEY and CDR2 SVGAGI. The CDR3 DNA reads TGTGCCAGCAGTTTGACAGCGATGAACACTGAAGCTTTCTTT. This encodes CASSLTAMNTEAFF.

The genes are TRBV29-1 and TRBJ2-1; D not certain. The V gene's germline CDR1 is SQVTM and CDR2 ANQGSEA. V lost 4 bases to trimming and J lost 3 bases, with 7 bases between them. This CDR3 has 12 residues. The CDR3 DNA reads as TGCAGCGTTGGCTTCAGCTACAATGAGCAGTTCTTC. Its protein is CSVGFSYNEQFF.

The rearrangement links TRBV5-1 to TRBJ2-1, with 11 bases matching TRBD2. Germline CDR1 is SGHRS and CDR2 is YFSETQ. The V gene end was trimmed by 4 bases and the J gene end by 4 bases; junction bases not matched to a gene: 4. The CDR3 is 15 amino acids. The CDR3 bases are TGCGCCAGCAGCCCAAGGACTAGCGGGTACAATGAGCAGTTCTTC. This codes for CASSPRTSGYNEQFF. Complete variable domain (other parts from reference TRBV5-1 and TRBJ2-1): KAGVTQTPRYLIKTRGQQVTLSCSPISGHRSVSWYQQTPGQGLQFLFEYFSETQRNKGNFPGRFSGRQFSNSRSEMNVSTLELGDSALYLCASSPRTSGYNEQFFGPGTRLTVL.

This rearrangement joins TRBV2 to TRBJ1-4, with TRBD1 as a possible D gene (5 bases). V lost 6 bases, J lost 5 bases, and 22 bases lay in between. The germline gives CDR1 SNHLY, CDR2 FYNNEI. The length of the CDR3 is 17 residues. The CDR3 sequence: CASSQNRASGFNEKLFF. CDR3 DNA: TGTGCCAGCAGCCAAAATCGGGCATCAGGGTTCAATGAAAAACTGTTTTTT. Full variable domain (remainder filled in from reference TRBV2 and TRBJ1-4): EPEVTQTPSHQVTQMGQEVILRCVPISNHLYFYWYRQILGQKVEFLVSFYNNEISEKSEIFDDQFSVERPDGSNFTLKIRSTKLEDSAMYFCASSQNRASGFNEKLFFGSGTQLSVL.